This T cell receptor (beta chain) comes out of a study of T cell responses to AZD1222 COVID-19 vaccine. CDR1 is LNHDA, CDR2 SQIVND, per germline (reference sequence). CDR3 length: 15 residues. V gave up 8 bases and J gave up 2 bases; unmatched junction bases: 9. The protocol was immunoSEQ multiplex PCR, while the TCRdb copy is restricted to in-frame clones and leaves out a portion. The sample lists roughly 110,000 clones; 80% to 90% were seen once. The input for sequencing was peripheral blood, taken on day 0 of AZD1222 vaccination. J is TRBJ2-3 and V is TRBV19; 8 bases fit TRBD2. The sequence was collected from an adult in good health. The CDR3 DNA reads TGTGCCAGTTCCCGGGAGGGTGGGTTCACAGATACGCAGTATTTT. It specifies CASSREGGFTDTQYF.